The rows below give T cell receptor beta chains drawn from one sample of a study of blood T cell repertoires in COVID-19. The assay was immunoSEQ multiplex PCR, and TCRdb's table has in-frame clones only and misses some. Of 210,000 or so clones in the sample, approximately 84% are singletons; the top ten hold 7.8%. The specimen was peripheral blood. All receptors come from a woman older than 75 with COVID-19, enrolled during active disease. CDR3s include the opening cysteine and the closing phenylalanine or tryptophan. Each record gives: D gene, clone size, J gene, V gene, CDR3 DNA, CDR3 protein. A D gene is named only where the DNA matches it firmly. Size is stated for part of the rows, as once, few or many counts, or as a class when the clone is expanded.

D: TRBD1; size: NA; J: TRBJ1-1; V: TRBV27; DNA: TGTGCCAGCAGTGCCCGGGACAGCTCGAACACTGAAGCTTTCTTT; CDR3: CASSARDSSNTEAFF
D: NA; size: NA; J: TRBJ1-6; V: TRBV5-6; DNA: TGTGCCAGCAGCATGGACTGGGCACTTTCACCCCTCCACTTT; CDR3: CASSMDWALSPLHF
D: NA; size: once; J: TRBJ2-7; V: TRBV21-1; DNA: TGTGCCAGCTCGGTGGACGAGCAGTACTTC; CDR3: CASSVDEQYF
D: TRBD1; size: few; J: TRBJ2-7; V: TRBV5-5; DNA: TGTGCCAGCAGCTATCCCGGGACAGGGGACTACGAGCAGTACTTC; CDR3: CASSYPGTGDYEQYF
D: NA; size: NA; J: TRBJ2-2; V: TRBV18; DNA: TGTGCCAGCTCACCACCTCGGGCCGCGGGCACCGGGGAGCTGTTTTTT; CDR3: CASSPPRAAGTGELFF
D: TRBD1; size: few; J: TRBJ2-7; V: TRBV19; DNA: TGTGCCAGTAGTATAGGGACAGGTCCGTACGAGCAGTACTTC; CDR3: CASSIGTGPYEQYF
D: NA; size: NA; J: TRBJ1-1; V: TRBV2; DNA: TGTGCCGGCTCGTCAGGGTACACTGAAGCTTTCTTT; CDR3: CAGSSGYTEAFF
D: TRBD2; size: once; J: TRBJ2-7; V: TRBV2; DNA: TGTGCCAGCAACGGACTAGCGGGATACGAGCAGTACTTC; CDR3: CASNGLAGYEQYF
D: TRBD1; size: NA; J: TRBJ2-1; V: TRBV19; DNA: TGTGCCAGTAGTGGCCTACAGGGGGCAGGATACGGTGAGCAGTTCTTC; CDR3: CASSGLQGAGYGEQFF
D: TRBD2; size: NA; J: TRBJ2-3; V: TRBV5-4; DNA: TGTGCCAGCAGCCCGTCCCGGACTAGCGGGAGCACAGATACGCAGTATTTT; CDR3: CASSPSRTSGSTDTQYF
D: NA; size: NA; J: TRBJ1-4; V: TRBV12-5; DNA: TGTGCTAGTGGTCCACAGTCGCATGAAAAACTGTTTTTT; CDR3: CASGPQSHEKLFF
D: NA; size: NA; J: TRBJ1-1; V: TRBV9; DNA: TGTGCCAGCAGCCCACGCAGGGGGAACACTGAAGCTTTCTTT; CDR3: CASSPRRGNTEAFF
D: NA; size: NA; J: TRBJ2-2; V: TRBV5-1; DNA: TGCGCCAGCAGCTTGGCCGAGATCGCGAACACCGGGGAGCTGTTTTTT; CDR3: CASSLAEIANTGELFF
D: TRBD1; size: NA; J: TRBJ1-1; V: TRBV5-1; DNA: TGCGCCAGCAGCTTCCTACTGACAGGGGAGAACACTGAAGCTTTCTTT; CDR3: CASSFLLTGENTEAFF
D: TRBD2; size: NA; J: TRBJ2-3; V: TRBV6-6; DNA: TGTGCCAGCAGTTACACCTCTAGCGGGGACACAGATACGCAGTATTTT; CDR3: CASSYTSSGDTDTQYF
D: NA; size: NA; J: TRBJ1-2; V: TRBV6-4; DNA: TGTGCCAGCAGCCGCGAGGGAGGGACACCCTATGGCTACACCTTC; CDR3: CASSREGGTPYGYTF
D: NA; size: NA; J: TRBJ2-1; V: TRBV21-1; DNA: TGTGCCAGCAGCAAAGTCGGACTAGCGGGGGGAACCTGGAATGAGCAGTTCTTC; CDR3: CASSKVGLAGGTWNEQFF
D: NA; size: NA; J: TRBJ1-3; V: TRBV9; DNA: TGTGCCAGCAGCTCGAGGGCCGTTGGAAACACCATATATTTT; CDR3: CASSSRAVGNTIYF
D: TRBD2; size: NA; J: TRBJ2-1; V: TRBV6-1; DNA: TGTGCCAGCAGTGAAGGGCCCGGACTAGTTGATGAGCAGTTCTTC; CDR3: CASSEGPGLVDEQFF
D: NA; size: NA; J: TRBJ2-7; V: TRBV21-1; DNA: TGTGCCAGCAGTGGGGAGCAGCGTCGGTCCTACGAGCAGTACTTC; CDR3: CASSGEQRRSYEQYF
D: NA; size: NA; J: TRBJ2-7; V: TRBV7-9; DNA: TGTGCCAGCAGCGCATACGGGAAAACCTACGAGCAGTACTTC; CDR3: CASSAYGKTYEQYF
D: TRBD1; size: NA; J: TRBJ2-7; V: TRBV9; DNA: TGTGCCAGCAGCGTAGACGGACAGGGGGATTACGAGCAGTACTTC; CDR3: CASSVDGQGDYEQYF
D: NA; size: NA; J: TRBJ2-7; V: TRBV5-1; DNA: TGCGCCAGCAGCCCGACGGTCGTCGGGAACGAGCAGTACTTC; CDR3: CASSPTVVGNEQYF
D: TRBD1; size: NA; J: TRBJ1-1; V: TRBV6-1; DNA: TGTGCCAGCAGTGAGATTACAGGGGGCCTCCTCGTCGACACTGAAGCTTTCTTT; CDR3: CASSEITGGLLVDTEAFF
D: NA; size: few; J: TRBJ1-2; V: TRBV19; DNA: TGTGCCGCCGGGATCTCTTCGGGGGGCTACACCTTC; CDR3: CAAGISSGGYTF
D: TRBD2; size: NA; J: TRBJ2-1; V: TRBV2; DNA: TGTGCCAGCACGCGCGCTAGCGGGGGGCGGCGGCAAGAGCAGTTCTTC; CDR3: CASTRASGGRRQEQFF
D: TRBD1; size: NA; J: TRBJ1-2; V: TRBV10-3; DNA: TGTGCCATCAGTGGGACAGGGCGTAACTATGGCTACACCTTC; CDR3: CAISGTGRNYGYTF
D: TRBD1; size: NA; J: TRBJ2-5; V: TRBV9; DNA: TGTGCCAGCAGCCCGGGACAGCAAGAGACCCAGTACTTC; CDR3: CASSPGQQETQYF
D: NA; size: NA; J: TRBJ1-3; V: TRBV7-3; DNA: TGTGCCAGCAGCCTACAGGGTGGCTCTGGAAACACCATATATTTT; CDR3: CASSLQGGSGNTIYF
D: NA; size: few; J: TRBJ2-5; V: TRBV15; DNA: TGTGCCACCAGCAGAGATCCATTTGGGGGAGGTGATAAGACCCAGTACTTC; CDR3: CATSRDPFGGGDKTQYF
D: TRBD1; size: NA; J: TRBJ2-3; V: TRBV6-5; DNA: TGTGCCAGCAGACCCAACCCGGGACAGGGGCAGTATTTT; CDR3: CASRPNPGQGQYF
D: NA; size: NA; J: TRBJ1-5; V: TRBV5-1; DNA: TGCGCCAGCAGCTTGATTGGGGCTCAGCCCCAGCATTTT; CDR3: CASSLIGAQPQHF
D: TRBD2; size: NA; J: TRBJ2-3; V: TRBV10-3; DNA: TGTGCCGCGTGTCGGGGGGGCCTTGGTTCAGATACGCAGTATTTT; CDR3: CAACRGGLGSDTQYF
D: TRBD1; size: NA; J: TRBJ1-2; V: TRBV20-1; DNA: TGCAGTGCTAGTGAAGGACAGGGCCCCTATGGCTACACCTTC; CDR3: CSASEGQGPYGYTF
D: NA; size: few; J: TRBJ2-5; V: TRBV4-2; DNA: TGTGCCAGCAGCCAAGAGGCCCTACAGTCCTCGACCCAGTACTTC; CDR3: CASSQEALQSSTQYF
D: NA; size: NA; J: TRBJ1-5; V: TRBV11-2; DNA: TGTGCCAGCAGCTCAGACAGCGGCAATCAGCCCCAGCATTTT; CDR3: CASSSDSGNQPQHF
D: NA; size: NA; J: TRBJ2-1; V: TRBV7-2; DNA: TGTGCCAGCATCCTTTGGCTGGAGCAGTTCTTC; CDR3: CASILWLEQFF
D: NA; size: few; J: TRBJ2-1; V: TRBV10-2; DNA: TGCGCCAGCAGTGATCCCGGGTTTGAGCAGTTCTTC; CDR3: CASSDPGFEQFF
D: TRBD2; size: NA; J: TRBJ2-1; V: TRBV7-3; DNA: TGTGCCAGCAGCTTAATGGCCCTAGCGGCCGAAAATGAGCAGTTCTTC; CDR3: CASSLMALAAENEQFF
D: NA; size: NA; J: TRBJ2-5; V: TRBV6-5; DNA: TGTGCCAGCAGGTGGGGTGTCGAGCGGGAGACCCAGTACTTC; CDR3: CASRWGVERETQYF